These 20 T cell receptor beta chains were sequenced from one sample in a study of response to subunit inactivated influenza vaccine. TCRdb re-derived calls from the RT-PCR reads in MiXCR, one entry per CDR3 protein. The sample consists of 500,000 to 550,000 distinct CDR3 sequences, 6.5% to 8% of them appearing once. The source was PBMCs from blood, collected 23 months after vaccination. The receptors come from a man aged 50 to 69 who received an inactivated influenza vaccine.

DNA of the CDR3: TGTGCCAGCAGTTCCCTGACAGGGGGCAATGGCTACACCTTC. It codes for CASSSLTGGNGYTF. The V gene is TRBV12-3 or TRBV12-4, the J gene TRBJ1-2; 10 bases are shared with TRBD1. V shed 4 bases, J shed 6 bases, and the junction held 5 bases outside the gene matches. The CDR3 has 14 residues.

This clonotype was seen a few times. In nucleotides, the CDR3 is TGTGCCAGCAGCCCCCACAGGGTGGTCAACTATGGCTACACCTTC. It specifies CASSPHRVVNYGYTF. This chain links TRBV7-2 with TRBJ1-2, with D possibly TRBD1 on 6 matching bases. The germline gives CDR1 SGHTA, CDR2 FQGNSA. The CDR3 loop spans 15 amino acids. Trimming left V 5 bases short and J 2 bases short, with 15 bases between.

J is TRBJ2-5 and V is TRBV5-1; 7 bases fit TRBD1. V gave up 4 bases and J gave up 5 bases; unmatched junction bases: 8. The CDR3 runs to 14 residues. In germline, CDR1 is SGHRS, CDR2 YFSETQ. CDR3 region: CASSRDRVRETQYF. The DNA of the CDR3 is TGCGCCAGCAGCAGAGACAGGGTTCGGGAGACCCAGTACTTC.

This clonotype was counted at least ten times. The V gene is TRBV10-3, the J gene TRBJ2-1; 7 nucleotides match TRBD1. Germline lookup yields CDR1 ENHRY and CDR2 SYGVKD. The V gene end was trimmed by 2 bases and the J gene end by 1 base; junction bases not matched to a gene: 8. The CDR3 has 17 residues. The CDR3 sequence is CAISEPGLGQSYNEQFF. The CDR3 coding sequence is TGTGCCATCAGTGAGCCAGGGCTGGGACAGTCCTACAATGAGCAGTTCTTC.

The chain combines TRBV6-2 or TRBV6-3 with TRBJ2-3; 14 bases are shared with TRBD2. CDR3 length: 15 residues. The germline CDR1 and CDR2 sequences are MNHEY and SVGEGT. The V and J ends lost 7 bases and 7 bases, in that order; junction bases with no gene match: 7. The CDR3 sequence: CASKTSGGAGYTQYF. CDR3 nucleotide sequence: TGTGCCAGCAAGACTAGCGGGGGGGCAGGATATACGCAGTATTTT.

This clonotype has at least ten counts. V usage is TRBV7-8 and J usage is TRBJ1-5; D might be TRBD1 (5 bases). CDR1 and CDR2 (germline): SGHVS, FQNEAQ. The length of the CDR3 is 15 residues. Trimming took off 5 bases at V and 4 bases at J, with 15 bases between the two ends. CDR3 protein: CASSPGTNPNQPQHF. The DNA of the CDR3 is TGTGCCAGCAGCCCTGGGACTAATCCAAATCAGCCCCAGCATTTT.

The chain combines TRBV15 with TRBJ1-6, with D possibly matching TRBD1 (5 bases). The CDR3 extends over 15 amino acids. Germline V gives CDR1 LNHNV, CDR2 YYDKDF (reference sequence). V was cut by 0 bases and J by 9 bases, with 12 bases left in between. The CDR3: CATSRDHGGSSPLHF. CDR3 sequence (DNA): TGTGCCACCAGCAGAGATCACGGGGGGAGTTCACCCCTCCACTTT.

This clonotype occurred a few times. V and J are TRBV3-1 and TRBJ2-7, with a possible D match to TRBD2 (6 bases). This CDR3 has 13 residues. Germline assignment: CDR1 LGHDT and CDR2 YNNKEL (reference sequence). Trimming shortened V by 1 base and J by 9 bases, and 13 bases separated the two germline ends. CDR3 amino acids: CASSQGGGTPQYF. CDR3 nucleotides: TGTGCCAGCAGCCAAGGAGGCGGGACGCCGCAGTACTTC.

This clonotype was counted between two and nine times. This rearrangement joins TRBV6-1 to TRBJ2-2, with 8 bases identical to TRBD2. The CDR3 covers 16 residues. From germline, CDR1 is MNHNS and CDR2 SASEGT. Losses at the gene ends were 6 bases for V and 4 bases for J; bases not matched to a gene: 10. The CDR3 DNA reads TGTGCCAGCAGGAGGGTAGCGGGGTCTTTCACCGGGGAGCTGTTTTTT. It yields the protein CASRRVAGSFTGELFF.

The chain is built from TRBV11-2 and TRBJ1-4; D may be TRBD1 (6 bases). The CDR3 has 19 amino acids. CDR1 and CDR2 (germline): SGHAT, FQNNGV. Trimming removed 4 bases at V and 3 bases at J, with 24 bases between. Here the CDR3 DNA reads TGTGCCAGCAGCTCTTCGATCCTAAGGAGGGGGGGCCCTAATGAAAAACTGTTTTTT. Translation: CASSSSILRRGGPNEKLFF.

The CDR3 DNA reads as TGTGCCAGCAGCTTATGGGGACTAGCGGGGGGGCAGTATGAGCAGTTCTTC. It translates to CASSLWGLAGGQYEQFF. The V and J genes are TRBV7-8 and TRBJ2-1, with 16 bases identical to TRBD2. There are 17 residues in the CDR3. Germline values: CDR1 SGHVS, CDR2 FQNEAQ. J gave up 8 bases and V 2 bases, and 6 bases lay outside the gene matches.

Many counts were recorded for this clonotype. This chain connects TRBV4-3 to TRBJ2-6, with 10 nucleotides matching TRBD2. Germline CDR1 LGHNA, CDR2 YSLEER. With 1 base clipped from V and 4 bases from J, the junction kept 13 bases outside the gene matches. The CDR3 extends over 20 amino acids. DNA for the CDR3: TGCGCCAGCAGCCAAGTGGCTAGTCTAGCGGGAGCTCCCGGGGCCAACGTCCTGACTTTC. Translating it yields CASSQVASLAGAPGANVLTF.

This clonotype was detected many times. The CDR3 here is CASSLSQGGYEQYF. In nucleotides, the CDR3 is TGTGCCAGCAGCTTATCACAGGGTGGATACGAGCAGTACTTC. This chain uses TRBV7-8 with TRBJ2-7, with D tentatively TRBD1 (6 bases). Per the germline V gene, CDR1 is SGHVS and CDR2 is FQNEAQ. The V and J ends lost 2 bases and 4 bases respectively, with 12 bases between them. The CDR3 contains 14 residues. Combining the CDR3 with reference TRBV7-8 and TRBJ2-7 gives the whole variable domain GAGVSQSPRYKVAKRGQDVALRCDPISGHVSLFWYQQALGQGPEFLTYFQNEAQLDKSGLPSDRFFAERPEGSVSTLKIQRTQQEDSAVYLCASSLSQGGYEQYFGPGTRLTVT.

The table lists this clonotype with a few counts. The J gene is TRBJ1-2, the V gene TRBV29-1, with unresolved D. V gave up 6 bases and J gave up 1 base, with 9 bases separating them. The CDR3 has 12 amino acids. Looked up from germline, CDR1 is SQVTM and CDR2 is ANQGSEA. The chain's CDR3 is CSVARVNYGYTF. In DNA, the CDR3 is TGCAGCGTGGCCCGGGTTAACTATGGCTACACCTTC.

This sequence joins TRBV5-6 and TRBJ2-1, with D perhaps being TRBD1 or TRBD2 (5 bases each). The length of the CDR3 is 16 residues. Trimming removed 2 bases at V and 6 bases at J, with 18 bases between. CDR1 and CDR2 (germline): SGHDT, YYEEEE. The CDR3 DNA reads TGTGCCAGCAGCTTACTGGGGAAGGTTGGGGGCAATGAGCAGTTCTTC. Translation gives CASSLLGKVGGNEQFF.

J is TRBJ2-5 and V is TRBV12-3 or TRBV12-4, with D possibly TRBD1 on 6 matching bases. The length of the CDR3 is 14 residues. V was pared by 6 bases and J by 0 bases, with 11 bases between. The CDR3 nucleotides read TGTGCCAGCAGCCACGACAGGTACCAAGAGACCCAGTACTTC. Its translation: CASSHDRYQETQYF.

This clonotype was counted a few times. This chain connects TRBV28 to TRBJ2-7; D is tentatively TRBD1 or TRBD2 (5 bases each). Trimming took off 7 bases at V and 4 bases at J, with 14 bases between the two ends. This CDR3 is 13 amino acids long. From germline, CDR1 is MDHEN and CDR2 SYDVKM. CDR3 DNA sequence: TGTGCCAGCAAGAAAAGGGGACCTTACGAGCAGTACTTC. Translating it yields CASKKRGPYEQYF.

The rearrangement joins TRBV6-1 to TRBJ2-2; D gene unclear. The V end was cut by 7 bases, the J end by 3 bases, with 12 bases between. CDR3 length equals 14 residues. CDR1 MNHNS and CDR2 SASEGT come from the germline V gene. As DNA, the CDR3 is TGTGCCAGCACCCTAAATCGGGACACCGGGGAGCTGTTTTTT. Protein: CASTLNRDTGELFF.

V is TRBV4-1 and J is TRBJ1-2, with D perhaps TRBD1 (5 bases). The CDR3 spans 15 residues. The germline CDR1 and CDR2 sequences are MGHRA and YSYEKL. V was trimmed by 0 bases and J by 6 bases, leaving 14 bases between them. CDR3 amino acids: CASSQERAGTHGYTF. The DNA of the CDR3 is TGCGCCAGCAGCCAAGAACGGGCGGGGACCCATGGCTACACCTTC.

The rearrangement uses TRBV5-6 and TRBJ1-1; 7 bases are shared with TRBD1. The germline V gene has CDR1 SGHDT and CDR2 YYEEEE. The CDR3 has 13 amino acids. V shed 5 bases and J 4 bases; nucleotides not matched to a gene: 5. The CDR3 spells CASRSGQITEAFF. Here the CDR3 DNA reads TGTGCCAGCAGATCGGGACAGATCACTGAAGCTTTCTTT.